The clone carrying this T cell receptor beta chain has only a few counts. The germline V gene has CDR1 LNHNV and CDR2 YYDKDF (reference sequence). The length of the CDR3 is 15 residues. Trimming took 3 bases from V and 2 from J, leaving 12 bases between them. This sample was taken from a study of blood T cell repertoires in COVID-19. At the level of the study: From the United States, Italy and Spain came samples of acute and convalescent COVID-19.

Authors' data handling: Amplified reference gene primers provided the basis for estimating nucleated cell counts. Sequenced by immunoSEQ multiplex PCR; TCRdb stores in-frame clones only, minus some. Clone size and V and J calls were adopted from that table, with D and trimming inferred from the DNA. The sample gives 15,000 to 20,000 clones, about four fifths of which show up once; about 6% is in the top ten. This rearrangement joins TRBV15 to TRBJ2-3; TRBD2 might be the D (7 bases). The sequencing input was peripheral blood. The TCR comes from a human donor in a cohort sampled during active COVID-19. CDR3 sequence: CATSRTAGATDTQYF. The DNA for the CDR3 is TGTGCCACCAGCAGGACTGCGGGGGCCACAGATACGCAGTATTTT.